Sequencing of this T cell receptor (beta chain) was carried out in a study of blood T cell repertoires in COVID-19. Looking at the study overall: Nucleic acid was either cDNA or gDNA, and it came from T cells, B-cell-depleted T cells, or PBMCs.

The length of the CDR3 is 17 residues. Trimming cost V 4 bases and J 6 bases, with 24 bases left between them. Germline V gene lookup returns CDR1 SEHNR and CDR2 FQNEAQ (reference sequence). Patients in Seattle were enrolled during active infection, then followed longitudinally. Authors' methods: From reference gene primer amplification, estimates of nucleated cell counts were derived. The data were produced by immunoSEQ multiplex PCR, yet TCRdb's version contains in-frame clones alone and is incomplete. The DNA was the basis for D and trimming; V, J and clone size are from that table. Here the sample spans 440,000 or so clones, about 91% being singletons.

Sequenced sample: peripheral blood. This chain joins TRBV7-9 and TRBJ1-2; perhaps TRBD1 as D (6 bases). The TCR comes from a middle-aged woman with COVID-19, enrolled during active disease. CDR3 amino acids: CASSSRGAGGEGDGYTF. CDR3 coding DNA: TGTGCCAGCAGCTCCCGAGGTGCGGGGGGCGAAGGGGATGGCTACACCTTC.